These 5 T cell receptor beta chains share one sample of origin, sequenced in a study of PD-1 blockade in classical Hodgkin lymphoma. Data came from immunoSEQ multiplex PCR; TCRdb stores just in-frame clones and leaves some out. The sample consists of roughly 28,000 clones, roughly 71% of them appearing once. Each and every patient relapsed after autologous stem cell transplantation, and patients got differing brentuximab vedotin exposure. Source: peripheral blood mononuclear cells (PBMCs), taken before the second cycle of nivolumab. These receptor sequences come from a human donor with classical Hodgkin lymphoma.

A remark on this clone: Other DNA sequences of this sample code for an identical CDR3. This sequence joins TRBV10-3 and TRBJ2-5, with D unclear. Germline CDR1 is ENHRY and CDR2 is SYGVKD. This CDR3 is built from 11 residues. Between the trimmed V and J ends, which lost 3 bases and 4 bases, there was a span of 3 bases. The CDR3 nucleotides are TGTGCCATCAGTGACTTAGAGACCCAGTACTTC. It specifies CAISDLETQYF.

This chain connects TRBV18 to TRBJ2-7; D remains unclear. This CDR3 is built from 13 residues. Trimming pared 3 bases from V and 3 bases from J, leaving 9 bases between. In germline, CDR1 is KGHSH, CDR2 LQKENI. CDR3 residues: CASSPSGRYEQYV. The DNA for the CDR3 is TGTGCCAGCTCACCTTCAGGACGCTACGAGCAGTACGTC.

The chain uses TRBV11-2 and TRBJ2-1; maybe TRBD2 (7 bases). From germline, CDR1 is SGHAT and CDR2 FQNNGV. This CDR3 is built from 14 residues. Trimming removed 10 bases at V and 7 bases at J, with 20 bases between. The CDR3: CATKFGGPRNEQFF. As DNA, the CDR3 is TGTGCCACCAAATTCGGGGGGCCGAGAAATGAGCAGTTCTTC.

The J gene is TRBJ1-2, the V gene TRBV6-5; 8 bases map to TRBD1. This CDR3 contains 12 residues. The germline V gene has CDR1 MNHEY and CDR2 SVGAGI. The V segment lost 7 bases and the J segment 8 bases; nucleotides outside the gene matches: 6. CDR3: CASTTPGGGYTF. The DNA of the CDR3 is TGTGCCAGCACGACCCCAGGGGGCGGCTACACCTTC.

This chain connects TRBV5-1 to TRBJ2-7; 9 bases line up with TRBD2. The CDR3 length is 15 residues. The V gene end was trimmed by 0 bases and the J gene end by 5 bases; junction bases not matched to a gene: 6. Germline assignment: CDR1 SGHRS and CDR2 YFSETQ. CDR3 residues: CASSLVASGIDEQYF. For the CDR3, the DNA is TGCGCCAGCAGCTTGGTAGCTAGCGGGATCGACGAGCAGTACTTC.